What follows are 20 T cell receptor beta chains derived from one specimen sequenced in a study of blood T cell repertoires in COVID-19. The data were produced by immunoSEQ multiplex PCR, yet TCRdb's version contains in-frame clones alone and is incomplete. The sample carries approximately 250,000 clones, almost 85% recorded once. What was sequenced was peripheral blood. The receptors derive from a man aged 45-60 years with acute or convalescent COVID-19.

The chain has TRBV12-3 or TRBV12-4 and TRBJ1-1; 9 positions agree with TRBD1. The CDR3 covers 13 residues. V lost 5 bases and J lost 6; bases outside the gene matches: 4. The CDR3, as DNA: TGTGCCAGCAGTGGGACAGGGAGCGCTGAAGCTTTCTTT. Protein: CASSGTGSAEAFF.

The chain joins TRBV10-1 to TRBJ2-1; TRBD1 is a possible D gene (6 bases). The V end lost 1 base, the J end lost 5 bases, and 6 bases lay between the germline ends. Germline CDR1 reads WNHNN; CDR2 reads SYGVQD (reference sequence). This CDR3 is built from 13 residues. As DNA, the CDR3 is TGCGCCAGCAGTGAGTGGACAGACAATGAGCAGTTCTTC. Protein product: CASSEWTDNEQFF.

The V gene is TRBV5-1, the J gene TRBJ1-6; D gene uncertain. The CDR3 consists of 14 residues. V was clipped by 0 bases and J by 3 bases, with 4 bases between them. Germline CDR1 SGHRS, CDR2 YFSETQ. The CDR3 DNA reads as TGCGCCAGCAGCTTGGACAGCTATAATTCACCCCTCCACTTT. It translates to CASSLDSYNSPLHF.

This chain links TRBV28 with TRBJ1-2; 8 nucleotides line up with TRBD1. This CDR3 has 14 amino acids. Germline CDR1 MDHEN, CDR2 SYDVKM. Losses at the gene ends were 2 bases for V and 4 bases for J; bases not matched to a gene: 3. CDR3 sequence: CASSLPGGIYGYTF. CDR3 DNA: TGTGCCAGCAGTTTACCAGGGGGCATCTATGGCTACACCTTC.

The chain uses TRBV6-5 and TRBJ1-6; D is unclear. Germline CDR1 and CDR2: MNHEY and SVGAGI. V lost 1 base and J 7 bases, leaving 5 bases between the germline ends. The CDR3 covers 13 residues. This CDR3 reads CASSYYENSPLHF. In nucleotides, the CDR3 is TGTGCCAGCAGTTACTATGAGAATTCACCCCTCCACTTT.

This clone was seen once. The same CDR3 is also encoded by other DNA sequences in this sample. CDR3 in DNA: TGTGCCAGCAGCTTGGCAGGAAGCTCCTACAATGAGCAGTTCTTC. Protein product: CASSLAGSSYNEQFF. The genes are TRBV5-5 and TRBJ2-1, with D unresolved. V lost 0 bases and J lost 0, with 7 bases in between. Germline CDR1 reads SGHKS; CDR2 reads YYEKEE (reference sequence). CDR3 length: 15 amino acids.

The chain joins TRBV3-1 (or the pseudogene TRBV3-2) to TRBJ2-7; D remains ambiguous. The CDR3 totals 11 residues. CDR1 LGHDT and CDR2 YNNKEL come from the germline V gene (reference sequence). Trimming shortened V by 4 bases and J by 1 base, and 2 bases separated the two germline ends. CDR3 residues: CASSLSYEQYF. The CDR3 bases are TGTGCCAGCAGCCTATCCTACGAGCAGTACTTC.

This sequence joins TRBV28 and TRBJ1-3; D ambiguous. The V end was cut by 5 bases, the J end by 7 bases, with 6 bases between. This CDR3 region has 11 residues. Germline CDR1 and CDR2: MDHEN and SYDVKM. CDR3 residues: CASSGENTIYF. The CDR3 DNA reads as TGTGCCAGCAGTGGAGAGAACACCATATATTTT.

The gene calls are TRBV7-2 and TRBJ1-2; TRBD1 might be the D (5 bases). The CDR3 length is 13 residues. Trimming cost V 5 bases and J 7 bases, with 14 bases left between them. Germline CDR1 and CDR2: SGHTA and FQGNSA. CDR3 sequence (DNA): TGTGCCAGCAGCGCCGGGTTGGGGGGTGGCTACACCTTC. Translating gives CASSAGLGGGYTF. The whole variable domain, filled in from reference TRBV7-2 and TRBJ1-2, reads GAGVSQSPSNKVTEKGKDVELRCDPISGHTALYWYRQSLGQGLEFLIYFQGNSAPDKSGLPSDRFSAERTGGSVSTLTIQRTQQEDSAVYLCASSAGLGGGYTFGSGTRLTVV.

The chain is built from TRBV6-6 and TRBJ2-2, with D possibly matching TRBD1 (6 bases). There are 14 residues in the CDR3. The ends were cut back, 2 bases at V and 5 bases at J, with 9 bases in the middle. Germline V gene lookup returns CDR1 MNHNY and CDR2 SVGAGI (reference sequence). CDR3 protein: CASSYATGTGELFF. The CDR3 DNA sequence: TGTGCCAGCAGTTACGCTACAGGGACCGGGGAGCTGTTTTTT.

This clone was counted ten times or more. The chain couples TRBV19 to TRBJ2-1; the match to TRBD1 covers 7 bases. This CDR3 region has 14 residues. Germline CDR1 is LNHDA and CDR2 is SQIVND (reference sequence). Trimming cost V 6 bases and J 4 bases; bases outside gene matches: 6. CDR3 nucleotides: TGTGCCAGTAGGGGTGGACAGGTTTACAATGAGCAGTTCTTC. This encodes CASRGGQVYNEQFF.

This clone was seen only a few times. The chain links TRBV27 to TRBJ1-6, with no clear D. CDR3 length: 18 residues. CDR1 is MNHEY, CDR2 SMNVEV, per germline (reference sequence). The V gene lost 2 bases and the J gene lost 0 bases, with 14 bases spanning the gap. In DNA, the CDR3 is TGTGCCAGCAGTTTACGGCAGGCAGGAAGCTCCTATAATTCACCCCTCCACTTT. It specifies CASSLRQAGSSYNSPLHF.

The V gene is TRBV5-8, the J gene TRBJ2-5; 11 nucleotides match TRBD1. Looked up from germline, CDR1 is SGHTS and CDR2 is YDEGEE. The CDR3 has 15 amino acids. V lost 4 bases to trimming and J lost 1 base; unmatched junction nucleotides: 3. CDR3 coding DNA: TGTGCCAGCAGCCCCGGGACAGGGGGCCAAGAGACCCAGTACTTC. This encodes CASSPGTGGQETQYF.

The V and J genes are TRBV15 and TRBJ2-1; possible D gene TRBD2, 6 bases. This CDR3 contains 14 residues. V was shortened by 4 bases and J by 6 bases, with 13 bases between the two germline ends. Germline loops: CDR1 LNHNV, CDR2 YYDKDF (reference sequence). The CDR3 nucleotides read TGTGCCACCAGCAAGGGGCTAGCGAGCAATGAGCAGTTCTTC. Amino acid sequence: CATSKGLASNEQFF. Complete variable domain (other parts from reference TRBV15 and TRBJ2-1): DAMVIQNPRYQVTQFGKPVTLSCSQTLNHNVMYWYQQKSSQAPKLLFHYYDKDFNNEADTPDNFQSRRPNTSFCFLDIRSPGLGDTAMYLCATSKGLASNEQFFGPGTRLTVL.

V gene TRBV11-3 combines with J gene TRBJ1-1, with D possibly being TRBD1 (5 bases). Germline V gives CDR1 SGHNT, CDR2 YENEEA. V lost 5 bases and J 4 bases, leaving 20 bases between the germline ends. The CDR3 extends over 16 amino acids. The CDR3 DNA reads as TGTGCCAGCAGCCCCAGGAGGAGGGAAGGGGCCACTGAAGCTTTCTTT. Encoded protein: CASSPRRREGATEAFF.

The chain uses TRBV6-6 and TRBJ1-5, with D hard to call. The germline V and J ends were trimmed by 2 bases and 4 bases, with 12 bases remaining between them. The CDR3 sequence is 15 residues long. From germline, CDR1 is MNHNY and CDR2 SVGAGI (reference sequence). This chain's CDR3 is CASSYVEGRNQPQHF. In DNA, the CDR3 is TGTGCCAGCAGTTACGTGGAGGGCCGGAATCAGCCCCAGCATTTT.

This chain links TRBV27 with TRBJ2-7; D remains unclear. V was clipped by 8 bases and J by 2 bases, with 13 bases between them. Germline-derived CDR1 and CDR2 are MNHEY and SMNVEV (reference sequence). The CDR3 loop spans 13 amino acids. CDR3 nucleotide sequence: TGTGCCAGCTCTACTAATCCTCCCTACGAGCAGTACTTC. Its translation: CASSTNPPYEQYF.

This clone was recorded a few times. This chain uses TRBV3-1 (or the pseudogene TRBV3-2) with TRBJ1-1; D remains ambiguous. V dropped 4 bases and J dropped 1 base, with 7 bases sitting between them. The CDR3 length is 13 residues. CDR1 and CDR2 (germline): LGHDT, YNNKEL (reference sequence). The CDR3 here is CASSRGRNTEAFF. The CDR3, as DNA: TGTGCCAGCAGCCGAGGCCGGAACACTGAAGCTTTCTTT.

The chain couples TRBV19 to TRBJ1-1; maybe TRBD1 (6 bases). V shed 4 bases and J shed 3 bases, with 12 bases lying between them. Germline CDR1 LNHDA, CDR2 SQIVND (reference sequence). There are 14 residues in the CDR3. CDR3 protein: CASSTTGLDTEAFF. CDR3 in DNA: TGTGCCAGTAGTACAACAGGGTTGGACACTGAAGCTTTCTTT. The variable domain in full, with the rest retrieved from reference TRBV19 and TRBJ1-1, is DGGITQSPKYLFRKEGQNVTLSCEQNLNHDAMYWYRQDPGQGLRLIYYSQIVNDFQKGDIAEGYSVSREKKESFPLTVTSAQKNPTAFYLCASSTTGLDTEAFFGQGTRLTVV.

The V gene is TRBV5-5, the J gene TRBJ1-4; D remains ambiguous. This CDR3 is built from 15 residues. CDR1 and CDR2 from the germline V gene are SGHKS and YYEKEE (reference sequence). Trimming cost V 4 bases and J 6 bases, with 16 bases left between them. CDR3 coding DNA: TGTGCCAGCAGCCCCCTAAGTCTAGACCATGAAAAACTGTTTTTT. As protein: CASSPLSLDHEKLFF.